Listed below are T cell receptor beta chains from one sample, sequenced in a study of blood T cells in healthy people across ages. TCRdb processed the 5' RACE reads anew with MiXCR; each CDR3 protein has one entry. The table shows more than 750,000 distinct CDR3 sequences, with approximately 32% occurring only once. These data were also filed under a second study, of T cells of mothers and their children.

The sample taken for sequencing was blood. Receptors originate from a woman between 35 and 50 years old in good health. The CDR3 runs from the conserved cysteine through the conserved F or W. A D gene is named only where the DNA matches it firmly. Where a row states a size, it is once, few, many or the class of an expanded clone; other rows omit it.

v_gene: TRBV6-1; j_gene: TRBJ2-1; d_gene: TRBD1; abundance: few; CDR3aa: CASRGRQGGYNEQFF; CDR3nt: TGTGCCAGCAGGGGCCGACAGGGGGGCTACAATGAGCAGTTCTTC
v_gene: TRBV3-1; j_gene: TRBJ2-7; d_gene: -; abundance: -; CDR3aa: CASSHSKAGISEQYF; CDR3nt: TGTGCCAGCAGCCACTCAAAGGCAGGGATCAGCGAGCAGTACTTC
v_gene: TRBV27; j_gene: TRBJ2-7; d_gene: TRBD1; abundance: many; CDR3aa: CASSSPGQTSYEQYF; CDR3nt: TGTGCCAGCAGTTCCCCGGGACAGACCTCCTACGAGCAGTACTTC
v_gene: TRBV29-1; j_gene: TRBJ1-1; d_gene: -; abundance: -; CDR3aa: CSVGFAGNTEAFF; CDR3nt: TGCAGCGTTGGCTTTGCAGGGAACACTGAAGCTTTCTTT
v_gene: TRBV11-2; j_gene: TRBJ2-7; d_gene: -; abundance: many; CDR3aa: CASSLEANDPTGEQYF; CDR3nt: TGTGCCAGCAGCTTAGAAGCCAACGACCCCACAGGGGAGCAGTACTTC
v_gene: TRBV20-1; j_gene: TRBJ2-3; d_gene: TRBD1; abundance: -; CDR3aa: CSARDPGQGARDTQYF; CDR3nt: TGCAGTGCTAGAGACCCGGGACAGGGGGCAAGAGATACGCAGTATTTT
v_gene: TRBV7-2; j_gene: TRBJ2-5; d_gene: -; abundance: many; CDR3aa: CASSFSGGQKTQYF; CDR3nt: TGTGCCAGCAGCTTCTCGGGGGGCCAGAAGACCCAGTACTTC
v_gene: TRBV7-9; j_gene: TRBJ2-3; d_gene: TRBD2; abundance: few; CDR3aa: CASSTTTSGGSTDTQYF; CDR3nt: TGTGCCAGCAGCACTACCACCAGCGGGGGTAGCACAGATACGCAGTATTTT
v_gene: TRBV29-1; j_gene: TRBJ2-7; d_gene: -; abundance: many; CDR3aa: CSVGKDPRGEQYF; CDR3nt: TGCAGCGTTGGAAAGGACCCACGGGGAGAGCAGTACTTC
v_gene: TRBV7-9; j_gene: TRBJ1-1; d_gene: -; abundance: -; CDR3aa: CASSAFQTRRGGTEAFF; CDR3nt: TGTGCCAGCAGCGCTTTTCAAACCAGGAGAGGTGGCACTGAAGCTTTCTTT
v_gene: TRBV6-8; j_gene: TRBJ1-2; d_gene: TRBD1; abundance: many; CDR3aa: CASSYLEGASYGYTF; CDR3nt: TGTGCCAGCAGTTACTTAGAGGGGGCAAGCTATGGCTACACCTTC
v_gene: TRBV7-9; j_gene: TRBJ1-2; d_gene: -; abundance: few; CDR3aa: CASRFEGSNYGYTF; CDR3nt: TGTGCCAGCAGGTTCGAGGGGTCTAACTATGGCTACACCTTC
v_gene: TRBV7-2; j_gene: TRBJ1-1; d_gene: -; abundance: few; CDR3aa: CASSPKTGNTEAFF; CDR3nt: TGTGCCAGCAGCCCTAAGACAGGGAACACTGAAGCTTTCTTT
v_gene: TRBV5-1; j_gene: TRBJ1-4; d_gene: TRBD1; abundance: few; CDR3aa: CASSSTGRDEKLFF; CDR3nt: TGCGCCAGCAGCTCGACAGGGCGTGATGAAAAACTGTTTTTT
v_gene: TRBV7-8; j_gene: TRBJ2-1; d_gene: TRBD2; abundance: -; CDR3aa: CASSPLQGGGYEQFF; CDR3nt: TGTGCCAGCAGCCCATTGCAGGGCGGGGGGTATGAGCAGTTCTTC
v_gene: TRBV5-5; j_gene: TRBJ2-5; d_gene: TRBD1; abundance: many; CDR3aa: CASSLRQGSETQYF; CDR3nt: TGTGCCAGCAGCTTAAGACAGGGCAGCGAGACCCAGTACTTC
v_gene: TRBV4-3; j_gene: TRBJ2-5; d_gene: -; abundance: -; CDR3aa: CASGQDEVGTQYF; CDR3nt: TGCGCCAGCGGCCAAGATGAGGTTGGGACCCAGTACTTC
v_gene: TRBV4-1; j_gene: TRBJ1-5; d_gene: TRBD1; abundance: few; CDR3aa: CASSQFDTGALNQPQHF; CDR3nt: TGCGCCAGCAGCCAATTTGATACAGGGGCCCTCAATCAGCCCCAGCATTTT
v_gene: TRBV7-2; j_gene: TRBJ2-7; d_gene: TRBD2; abundance: -; CDR3aa: CASSLGREGHEQHF; CDR3nt: TGTGCCAGCAGCCTAGGCAGGGAGGGCCACGAGCAGCACTTC
v_gene: TRBV7-6; j_gene: TRBJ2-2; d_gene: -; abundance: many; CDR3aa: CASSSRDTGELFF; CDR3nt: TGTGCCAGCAGTTCACGGGACACCGGGGAGCTGTTTTTT
v_gene: TRBV9; j_gene: TRBJ1-5; d_gene: TRBD1; abundance: -; CDR3aa: CASSGQGSDQPQHF; CDR3nt: TGTGCCAGCAGCGGACAGGGGTCGGATCAGCCCCAGCATTTT
v_gene: TRBV18; j_gene: TRBJ2-1; d_gene: -; abundance: -; CDR3aa: CASSPGQLQETQFF; CDR3nt: TGTGCCAGCTCACCTGGACAGCTTCAAGAGACCCAGTTCTTC
v_gene: TRBV5-1; j_gene: TRBJ2-7; d_gene: -; abundance: -; CDR3aa: CASSRSEIGVYEQYF; CDR3nt: TGCGCCAGCAGCCGGAGCGAGATTGGGGTATACGAGCAGTACTTC
v_gene: TRBV6-5; j_gene: TRBJ1-4; d_gene: -; abundance: many; CDR3aa: CASRRAATNEKLFF; CDR3nt: TGTGCCTCCCGACGGGCAGCAACTAATGAAAAACTGTTTTTT
v_gene: TRBV6-1; j_gene: TRBJ1-1; d_gene: -; abundance: -; CDR3aa: CASSEGPGGTEAFF; CDR3nt: TGTGCCAGCAGTGAAGGGCCCGGGGGGACTGAAGCTTTCTTT
v_gene: TRBV20-1; j_gene: TRBJ2-7; d_gene: TRBD1; abundance: few; CDR3aa: CSAQEQGALYEQYF; CDR3nt: TGCAGTGCGCAGGAACAGGGGGCCCTCTACGAGCAGTACTTC
v_gene: TRBV11-2; j_gene: TRBJ2-3; d_gene: -; abundance: -; CDR3aa: CASSLGESNTDTQYF; CDR3nt: TGTGCCAGCAGCTTAGGAGAATCAAACACAGATACGCAGTATTTT
v_gene: TRBV7-9; j_gene: TRBJ2-5; d_gene: -; abundance: -; CDR3aa: CASSLGYQLVEETQYF; CDR3nt: TGTGCCAGTAGCTTAGGGTACCAGCTCGTGGAAGAGACCCAGTACTTC
v_gene: TRBV5-1; j_gene: TRBJ2-3; d_gene: TRBD2; abundance: -; CDR3aa: CASSFRAGLGTDTQYF; CDR3nt: TGCGCCAGCAGCTTTCGAGCGGGACTAGGGACAGATACGCAGTATTTT
v_gene: TRBV5-6; j_gene: TRBJ2-3; d_gene: TRBD2; abundance: once; CDR3aa: CASRRTSGGKNTQYF; CDR3nt: TGTGCCAGCAGACGGACTAGCGGGGGGAAAAATACGCAGTATTTT
v_gene: TRBV5-1; j_gene: TRBJ1-4; d_gene: -; abundance: -; CDR3aa: CASSLASDSIATNEKLFF; CDR3nt: TGCGCCAGCAGCTTGGCATCGGACAGCATTGCAACTAATGAAAAACTGTTTTTT
v_gene: TRBV10-3; j_gene: TRBJ1-2; d_gene: -; abundance: -; CDR3aa: CAISESVGGSYGYNF; CDR3nt: TGTGCCATCAGTGAATCGGTAGGGGGGAGCTATGGCTACAACTTC
v_gene: TRBV5-1; j_gene: TRBJ2-7; d_gene: -; abundance: few; CDR3aa: CASSYEAGSTYEQYF; CDR3nt: TGCGCCAGCAGCTACGAGGCAGGGAGTACCTACGAGCAGTACTTC
v_gene: TRBV7-9; j_gene: TRBJ2-7; d_gene: -; abundance: -; CDR3aa: CATSGVSYEQYF; CDR3nt: TGTGCCACCTCTGGGGTGTCCTACGAGCAGTACTTC
v_gene: TRBV2; j_gene: TRBJ2-5; d_gene: TRBD2; abundance: few; CDR3aa: CASSLLAGTPRVAQYF; CDR3nt: TGTGCCAGCAGTCTTCTAGCGGGGACCCCCCGAGTGGCCCAGTACTTC
v_gene: TRBV5-1; j_gene: TRBJ1-4; d_gene: -; abundance: -; CDR3aa: CASSLKGGPTATNEKLFF; CDR3nt: TGCGCCAGCAGCTTAAAAGGCGGGCCCACCGCAACTAATGAAAAACTGTTTTTT
v_gene: TRBV7-9; j_gene: TRBJ2-1; d_gene: TRBD1; abundance: -; CDR3aa: CASSPTGSINEQFF; CDR3nt: TGTGCCAGCAGCCCGACAGGGAGCATCAATGAGCAGTTCTTC
v_gene: TRBV6-1; j_gene: TRBJ1-2; d_gene: -; abundance: -; CDR3aa: CASGPVSANYGYTF; CDR3nt: TGTGCCAGCGGCCCCGTCTCAGCTAACTATGGCTACACCTTC
v_gene: TRBV9; j_gene: TRBJ1-2; d_gene: -; abundance: -; CDR3aa: CASSVDPGIINYGYTF; CDR3nt: TGTGCCAGCAGCGTAGATCCGGGGATAATTAACTATGGCTACACCTTC
v_gene: TRBV7-8; j_gene: TRBJ2-7; d_gene: -; abundance: -; CDR3aa: CASSLSDNSYEQYF; CDR3nt: TGTGCCAGCAGCTTATCGGACAACTCCTACGAGCAGTACTTC
v_gene: TRBV5-1; j_gene: TRBJ2-1; d_gene: TRBD1; abundance: few; CDR3aa: CASSLRRQGLRGSSYNEQFF; CDR3nt: TGCGCCAGCAGCTTGAGGAGACAGGGGCTGAGGGGGAGCTCCTACAATGAGCAGTTCTTC
v_gene: TRBV7-9; j_gene: TRBJ1-5; d_gene: -; abundance: few; CDR3aa: CASSRDGGAQHF; CDR3nt: TGTGCCAGCAGCCGGGACGGAGGTGCCCAGCATTTT
v_gene: TRBV3-1; j_gene: TRBJ1-5; d_gene: -; abundance: -; CDR3aa: CASSQAGFGQPQHF; CDR3nt: TGTGCCAGCAGCCAAGCGGGTTTCGGTCAGCCCCAGCATTTT
v_gene: TRBV28; j_gene: TRBJ1-2; d_gene: TRBD1; abundance: -; CDR3aa: CTSTLRQGPNYGYTF; CDR3nt: TGTACCAGCACACTAAGACAGGGCCCTAACTATGGCTACACCTTC